A selection of T cell receptor beta chains follows, all from one sample in a study of T cell responses to AZD1222 COVID-19 vaccine. The method was immunoSEQ multiplex PCR; TCRdb's version includes in-frame clones alone and lacks a portion of them. Here the sample spans around 180,000 clones, approximately 90% being singletons. Here the sequenced sample was peripheral blood, taken 28 days after the second AZD1222 dose. The origin of the receptors is an adult who received the AZD1222 COVID-19 vaccine. Each CDR3 is given with its conserved first and last residue. The D gene is left open where the match is weak. Only part of the rows carry a size: once, few, many, or a class if the clone is expanded.

v_call	clone_size	d_call	j_call	cdr3_aa	cdr3_nt
TRBV24-1	.	.	TRBJ2-2	CATSDPIGELFF	TGTGCCACCAGTGACCCTATTGGGGAGCTGTTTTTT
TRBV28	.	TRBD1	TRBJ2-3	CASSDALGTVTDTQYF	TGTGCCAGCAGTGACGCCCTAGGGACAGTTACAGATACGCAGTATTTT
TRBV9	.	.	TRBJ1-5	CASLGGSNQPQHF	TGTGCCAGCTTAGGTGGCAGCAATCAGCCCCAGCATTTT
TRBV28	.	.	TRBJ2-7	CASTGNYEQYF	TGTGCCAGCACTGGGAACTACGAGCAGTACTTC
TRBV4-3	.	.	TRBJ1-2	CASSPPAGQGNYGYTF	TGCGCCAGCAGCCCTCCAGCAGGGCAGGGGAACTATGGCTACACCTTC
TRBV18	.	.	TRBJ2-2	CASSPDRELFF	TGTGCCAGCTCACCAGACAGGGAGCTGTTTTTT
TRBV19	.	.	TRBJ2-2	CASSIRSNTGELFF	TGTGCCAGTAGTATAAGATCGAACACCGGGGAGCTGTTTTTT
TRBV9	.	.	TRBJ2-6	CASSVGLGAGSGANVLTF	TGTGCCAGCAGCGTAGGACTGGGGGCGGGGTCCGGGGCCAACGTCCTGACTTTC
TRBV5-1	.	TRBD1	TRBJ2-1	CASSLYGDSSYNEQFF	TGCGCCAGCAGCTTGTATGGGGACAGCTCCTACAATGAGCAGTTCTTC
TRBV4-1	.	TRBD2	TRBJ2-1	CASSLVAGPSYNEQFF	TGCGCCAGCAGCCTCGTAGCGGGTCCCTCTTACAATGAGCAGTTCTTC
TRBV18	.	TRBD2	TRBJ2-1	CASSLRTSGSYNEQFF	TGTGCCAGCTCCCTTCGGACTAGCGGGAGTTACAATGAGCAGTTCTTC
TRBV9	.	.	TRBJ2-3	CASSVMTDKSTDTQYF	TGTGCCAGCAGCGTGATGACGGATAAAAGCACAGATACGCAGTATTTT
TRBV25-1	.	.	TRBJ1-1	CASKPDLNTEAFF	TGTGCCAGCAAGCCCGATCTGAACACTGAAGCTTTCTTT
TRBV7-3	.	TRBD2	TRBJ2-2	CASSSPPGLAGGGTGELFF	TGTGCCAGCAGCTCTCCTCCGGGACTAGCGGGAGGAGGCACCGGGGAGCTGTTTTTT
TRBV21-1	.	.	TRBJ1-5	CASSSLCRQQYSNQPQHF	TGTGCCAGCAGCAGCCTCTGCCGACAGCAATATAGCAATCAGCCCCAGCATTTT
TRBV6-6	.	.	TRBJ2-7	CASALSEQYF	TGTGCCTCCGCTCTCAGCGAGCAGTACTTC
TRBV7-3	.	.	TRBJ2-1	CASSLGLASYNEQFF	TGTGCCAGCAGCTTAGGGCTAGCCTCCTACAATGAGCAGTTCTTC
TRBV12-3/TRBV12-4	.	.	TRBJ1-2	CASSPSPRAGYTF	TGTGCCAGCAGCCCTTCTCCTAGGGCTGGCTACACCTTC
TRBV14	.	TRBD2	TRBJ2-1	CASSWGLAGLPYNEQFF	TGTGCCAGCAGCTGGGGACTAGCGGGACTACCCTACAATGAGCAGTTCTTC
TRBV7-2	.	TRBD2	TRBJ2-7	CASSLAGTISYEQYF	TGTGCCAGCAGCTTAGCCGGGACTATCTCCTACGAGCAGTACTTC
TRBV28	.	.	TRBJ2-5	CASSYQETQYF	TGTGCCAGCAGTTACCAAGAGACCCAGTACTTC
TRBV5-4	.	TRBD1	TRBJ1-4	CASSPRTGYNEKLFF	TGTGCCAGCAGCCCCAGGACAGGGTATAATGAAAAACTGTTTTTT
TRBV5-1	.	.	TRBJ2-7	CASSLEINSYEQYF	TGCGCCAGCAGCTTGGAGATCAACTCCTACGAGCAGTACTTC
TRBV6-6	.	TRBD2	TRBJ2-7	CATAGLDSYEQYF	TGTGCCACAGCGGGACTTGACTCCTACGAGCAGTACTTC
TRBV7-2	.	.	TRBJ2-6	CASSSHPRGANVLTF	TGTGCCAGCAGTTCCCATCCCCGCGGGGCCAACGTCCTGACTTTC
TRBV7-8	.	TRBD1	TRBJ1-2	CASSLYETGDGYTF	TGTGCCAGCAGCTTATATGAGACAGGGGATGGCTACACCTTC
TRBV5-4	few	TRBD1	TRBJ1-1	CASSGQVGTGNTEAFF	TGTGCCAGCAGCGGTCAAGTTGGGACAGGGAACACTGAAGCTTTCTTT
TRBV7-7	once	.	TRBJ1-1	CASSSQVNTEAFF	TGTGCTAGCAGTTCACAGGTGAACACTGAAGCTTTCTTT
TRBV19	once	.	TRBJ1-2	CASSIETRTYGYTF	TGTGCCAGTAGTATAGAAACGCGTACTTATGGCTACACCTTC
TRBV7-8	.	TRBD2	TRBJ2-7	CASSLRRTSGRTNEQYF	TGTGCCAGCAGCTTGAGAAGGACTAGCGGGAGGACTAATGAGCAGTACTTC
TRBV24-1	.	TRBD1	TRBJ1-1	CATSGGTGRAFF	TGTGCCACCAGTGGTGGGACAGGGCGAGCTTTCTTT